In this sample, the clone carrying this T cell receptor beta chain turned up a few times. The CDR3 runs to 16 residues. Per the germline V gene, CDR1 is ENHRY and CDR2 is SYGVKD. Deletions cut 2 bases from V and 2 bases from J, with 16 bases between. Most PBMC samples had 480 ng input DNA in six replicates. This table comes from immunoSEQ multiplex PCR, and its TCRdb copy is limited to in-frame clones, with some not included. The sample yields about 32,000 clones, 70% to 80% seen once. These data belong to a study of neoadjuvant anti-PD-1 for oral cavity cancer. Noted time point: after neoadjuvant nivolumab, at surgical resection. Stage II-IVA oral cavity squamous cell carcinoma was new and untreated by systemic or radiation therapy.

The TCR originated in a person aged 40-85 years with oral cavity squamous cell carcinoma. V gene TRBV10-3 combines with J gene TRBJ2-7; no definite D call. Source: PBMCs, taken after nivolumab (anti-PD-1) treatment. CDR3 sequence reads: CAISELLGQRAYEQYF. DNA of the CDR3: TGTGCCATCAGTGAGCTTTTAGGTCAGCGAGCCTACGAGCAGTACTTC.